The 16 T cell receptor beta chains below come from one sample, sequenced in a study of T-cell reconstitution after alpha-beta-depleted transplantation in children. Unique molecular identifiers were used in preparing the TCRbeta library. TCRdb ran MiXCR on the PCR reads and lists one entry per CDR3 protein. The sample has about 580,000 distinct CDR3 sequences; roughly 24% are singletons. This specimen consisted of PBMCs, mostly from graft donor cells, obtained 360 days after TCRalphabeta/CD19-depleted stem cell transplant. These TCRs come from a boy in the first two years of life who had a stem cell transplant for acute myeloid leukemia, so the T cells may come from the graft donor.

This chain uses TRBV4-3 with TRBJ2-1; 10 nucleotides line up with TRBD2. The CDR3 is 17 residues long. CDR1 is LGHNA, CDR2 YSLEER, per germline. J was trimmed by 0 bases and V by 3 bases; bases with no gene match: 5. The DNA for the CDR3 is TGCGCCAGCAGCCAGGCCAGCGGGGGGGCCTCCTACAATGAGCAGTTCTTC. It is translated as CASSQASGGASYNEQFF.

The genes are TRBV21-1 and TRBJ2-7; TRBD2 is the table's D call, not checked against the DNA. TRBV21-1 is assigned pseudogene status. This CDR3 is 15 amino acids long. CDR3 bases: TGTGCCAGCAGCAATCAGGGGCCCTTTTACTACGAGCAGTACTTC. It is translated as CASSNQGPFYYEQYF.

In its sample, this clonotype was seen many times. The chain uses TRBV20-1 and TRBJ2-3; 11 bases agree with TRBD2. This CDR3 has 19 residues. In germline, CDR1 is DFQATT, CDR2 SNEGSKA (reference sequence). J lost 2 bases, V lost 1 base, and 14 bases had no gene match. The CDR3 DNA reads as TGCAGTGCTAGAGCCTTCACTAGCGGGGGTGCTTATATCACAGATACGCAGTATTTT. Translation gives CSARAFTSGGAYITDTQYF.

The rearrangement joins TRBV5-6 to TRBJ2-1; TRBD1 agrees at 7 bases. The junction had 5 bases not matched to a gene; V was cut back by 2 bases and J by 0 bases. The length of the CDR3 is 16 residues. CDR1 and CDR2 from the germline V gene are SGHDT and YYEEEE. This CDR3 reads CASSLGTEISYNEQFF. DNA for the CDR3: TGTGCCAGCAGCTTAGGGACAGAAATCTCCTACAATGAGCAGTTCTTC.

This clonotype was counted only a few times. V usage is TRBV6-1 and J usage is TRBJ2-7; 7 bases agree with TRBD1. With 6 bases clipped from V and 4 bases from J, the junction kept 6 bases outside the gene matches. This CDR3 is built from 13 residues. In germline, CDR1 is MNHNS, CDR2 SASEGT. This CDR3 is CASSRQQGYEQYF. The CDR3 DNA follows: TGTGCCAGCAGCCGACAACAGGGGTACGAGCAGTACTTC.

The genes are TRBV20-1 and TRBJ2-5; D is undetermined. Germline V CDR1 and CDR2: DFQATT, SNEGSKA (reference sequence). The ends were cut back, 0 bases at V and 4 bases at J, with 6 bases in the middle. CDR3 length equals 12 residues. The CDR3 nucleotides read TGCAGTGCTAGAGATCTCATAGAGACCCAGTACTTC. It translates to CSARDLIETQYF.

This clonotype was recorded once. The chain uses TRBV6-2 or TRBV6-3 and TRBJ1-1; a weak D match, TRBD1 (5 bases). Germline CDR1 is MNHEY and CDR2 is SVGEGT. This CDR3 has 15 residues. The V end lost 6 bases, the J end lost 0 bases, and 14 bases lay between the germline ends. CDR3 sequence: CASSRQPVMNTEAFF. DNA for the CDR3: TGTGCCAGCAGCAGACAGCCGGTGATGAACACTGAAGCTTTCTTT.

The chain couples TRBV5-1 to TRBJ2-7; D not resolved. This CDR3 has 14 residues. In germline, CDR1 is SGHRS, CDR2 YFSETQ. Trimming left V 0 bases short and J 0 bases short, with 7 bases between. This CDR3 is CASSLGPSSYEQYV. The CDR3 DNA follows: TGCGCCAGCAGCTTGGGCCCTAGCTCCTACGAGCAGTACGTC.

This clonotype occurred a few times. The genes are TRBV29-1 and TRBJ2-5; D unresolved. CDR3 size: 12 residues. Trimming pared 8 bases from V and 7 bases from J, leaving 17 bases between. From germline, CDR1 is SQVTM and CDR2 ANQGSEA. Here the CDR3 reads CSTRGDGVTQYF. DNA for the CDR3: TGCAGCACCCGAGGAGATGGGGTGACCCAGTACTTC.

This clonotype was seen at least ten times. The chain employs TRBV11-2 and TRBJ1-3; 7 bases map to TRBD1. Germline V gene data show CDR1 as SGHAT and CDR2 as FQNNGV. V trimming: 1 base; J trimming: 5 bases; junction bases outside the gene matches: 8. The CDR3 contains 16 residues. The CDR3 sequence: CASSLARTGARNTIYF. Here the CDR3 DNA reads TGTGCCAGCAGCTTAGCCCGGACAGGAGCTAGAAACACCATATATTTT.

This clonotype was observed many times. The chain uses TRBV29-1 and TRBJ2-5; either TRBD1 or TRBD2 may supply D (6 bases each). Germline values: CDR1 SQVTM, CDR2 ANQGSEA. Trimming took off 5 bases at V and 4 bases at J, with 20 bases between the two ends. This CDR3 region has 15 residues. The CDR3 loop reads CSVFPGGGRIETQYF. DNA of the CDR3: TGCAGCGTTTTCCCTGGAGGGGGTAGGATAGAGACCCAGTACTTC.

A few counts support this clonotype. The chain has TRBV4-3 and TRBJ2-5, with D possibly matching TRBD1 (6 bases). The V and J ends lost 4 bases and 3 bases respectively, with 15 bases between them. CDR1 and CDR2 from the germline V gene are LGHNA and YSLEER. There are 15 residues in the CDR3. The CDR3 DNA reads TGCGCCAGCAGCCGTTTGCTAGCAGGGGAAGAGACCCAGTACTTC. It encodes CASSRLLAGEETQYF.

The V and J genes are TRBV27 and TRBJ2-1, with D uncertain. This CDR3 comprises 13 residues. Germline CDR1 and CDR2: MNHEY and SMNVEV (reference sequence). Trimming removed 6 bases from V and 3 bases from J, with 9 bases in between. CDR3 region: CASRRSDYNEQFF. Written as DNA, the CDR3 is TGTGCCAGCAGACGGTCGGACTACAATGAGCAGTTCTTC.

This clonotype was found many times. The V call is TRBV12-3 or TRBV12-4, the J call TRBJ2-4; D call uncertain. This CDR3 has 15 amino acids. The ends were cut back, 3 bases at V and 0 bases at J, with 9 bases in the middle. The CDR3 protein is CASSFFHLAKNIQYF. DNA for the CDR3: TGTGCCAGCAGTTTTTTCCACCTAGCCAAAAACATTCAGTACTTC.

The V and J genes are TRBV11-1 and TRBJ2-2, with 8 bases lining up with TRBD1. Germline V CDR1 and CDR2: SGHAT, FQDESV (reference sequence). The length of the CDR3 is 17 residues. With V trimmed by 7 bases and J by 0 bases, 10 bases remained unmatched. This chain's CDR3 is CASTQRTGWANTGELFF. The DNA of the CDR3 is TGTGCCAGCACGCAGAGGACAGGGTGGGCGAACACCGGGGAGCTGTTTTTT. The entire variable domain, with the rest obtained from reference TRBV11-1 and TRBJ2-2, is as follows: EAEVAQSPRYKITEKSQAVAFWCDPISGHATLYWYRQILGQGPELLVQFQDESVVDDSQLPKDRFSAERLKGVDSTLKIQPAELGDSAMYLCASTQRTGWANTGELFFGEGSRLTVL.

The chain uses TRBV20-1 and TRBJ1-4; TRBD1 matches at 8 bases. The V segment lost 5 bases and the J segment 0 bases; nucleotides outside the gene matches: 11. CDR3 length: 17 residues. Germline assignment: CDR1 DFQATT and CDR2 SNEGSKA (reference sequence). CDR3 in amino acids: CSAVPGTGRATNEKLFF. In nucleotides, the CDR3 is TGCAGTGCTGTCCCCGGGACAGGTCGTGCAACTAATGAAAAACTGTTTTTT.